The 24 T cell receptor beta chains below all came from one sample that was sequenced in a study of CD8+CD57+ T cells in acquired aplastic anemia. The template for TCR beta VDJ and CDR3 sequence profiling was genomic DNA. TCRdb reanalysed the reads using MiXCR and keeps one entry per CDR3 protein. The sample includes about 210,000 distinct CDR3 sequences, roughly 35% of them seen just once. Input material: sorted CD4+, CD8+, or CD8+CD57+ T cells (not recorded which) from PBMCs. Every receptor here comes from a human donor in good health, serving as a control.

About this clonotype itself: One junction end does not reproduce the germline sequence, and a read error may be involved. CDR3 DNA: TGTGTCAGCAGTGCTGCAGATACGCAGTATTTT. Translated: CVSSAADTQYF. This chain connects TRBV2 to TRBJ2-3, with D hard to call. This CDR3 region has 11 residues. Germline values: CDR1 SNHLY, CDR2 FYNNEI.

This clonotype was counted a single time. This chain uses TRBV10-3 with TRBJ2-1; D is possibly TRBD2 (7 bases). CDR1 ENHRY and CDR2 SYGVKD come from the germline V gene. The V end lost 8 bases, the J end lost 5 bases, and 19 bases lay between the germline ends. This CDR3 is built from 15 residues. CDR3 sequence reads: CAIQRGARADNEQFF. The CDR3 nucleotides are TGTGCCATCCAACGGGGGGCGCGCGCCGACAATGAGCAGTTCTTC.

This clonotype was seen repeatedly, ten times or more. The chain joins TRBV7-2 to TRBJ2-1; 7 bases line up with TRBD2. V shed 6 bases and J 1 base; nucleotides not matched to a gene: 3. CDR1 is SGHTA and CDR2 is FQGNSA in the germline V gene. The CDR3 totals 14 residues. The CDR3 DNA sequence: TGTGCCAGCAGGGCTAGCGGATCCTACAATGAGCAGTTCTTC. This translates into CASRASGSYNEQFF.

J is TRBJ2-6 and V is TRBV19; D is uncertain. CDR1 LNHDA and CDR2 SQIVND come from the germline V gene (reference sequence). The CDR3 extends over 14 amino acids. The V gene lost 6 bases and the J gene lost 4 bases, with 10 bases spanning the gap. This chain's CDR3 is CASSRRSGANVLTF. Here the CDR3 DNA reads TGTGCCAGTAGCCGACGGTCAGGGGCCAACGTCCTGACTTTC. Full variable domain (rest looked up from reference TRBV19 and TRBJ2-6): DGGITQSPKYLFRKEGQNVTLSCEQNLNHDAMYWYRQDPGQGLRLIYYSQIVNDFQKGDIAEGYSVSREKKESFPLTVTSAQKNPTAFYLCASSRRSGANVLTFGAGSRLTVL.

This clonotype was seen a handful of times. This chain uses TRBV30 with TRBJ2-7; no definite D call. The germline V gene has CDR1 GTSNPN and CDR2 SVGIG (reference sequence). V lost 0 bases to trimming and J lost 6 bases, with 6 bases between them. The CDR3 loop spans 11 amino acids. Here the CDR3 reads CAWSVSPEQYF. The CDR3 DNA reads TGTGCCTGGAGTGTCTCTCCCGAGCAGTACTTC.

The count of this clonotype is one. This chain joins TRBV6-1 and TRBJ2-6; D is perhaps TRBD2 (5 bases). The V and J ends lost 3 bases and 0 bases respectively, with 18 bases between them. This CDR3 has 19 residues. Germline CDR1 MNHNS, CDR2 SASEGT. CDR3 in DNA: TGTGCCAGCAGTGATCGGGGAATTGGCACTATCTCTGGGGCCAACGTCCTGACTTTC. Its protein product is CASSDRGIGTISGANVLTF.

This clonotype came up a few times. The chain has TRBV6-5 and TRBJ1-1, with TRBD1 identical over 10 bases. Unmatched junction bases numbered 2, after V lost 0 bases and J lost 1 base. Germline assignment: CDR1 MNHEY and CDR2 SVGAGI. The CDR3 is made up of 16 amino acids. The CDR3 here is CASSYSGQGRNTEAFF. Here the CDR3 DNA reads TGTGCCAGCAGTTACTCGGGACAGGGGAGGAACACTGAAGCTTTCTTT.

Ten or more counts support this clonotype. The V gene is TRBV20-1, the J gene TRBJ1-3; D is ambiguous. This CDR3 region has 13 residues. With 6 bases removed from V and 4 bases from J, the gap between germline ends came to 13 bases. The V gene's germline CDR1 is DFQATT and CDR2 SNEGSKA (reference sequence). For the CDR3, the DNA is TGCAGTGCCCACAACGGCAACGGAAACACCATATATTTT. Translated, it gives CSAHNGNGNTIYF.

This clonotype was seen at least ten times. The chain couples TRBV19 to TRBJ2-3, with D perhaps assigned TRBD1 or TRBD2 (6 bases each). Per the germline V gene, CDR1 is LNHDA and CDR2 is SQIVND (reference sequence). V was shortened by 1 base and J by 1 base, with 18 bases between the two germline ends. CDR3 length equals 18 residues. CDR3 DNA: TGTGCCAGTAGTATAGGCCCAGGAGGGGGGCGCCGCACAGATACGCAGTATTTT. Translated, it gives CASSIGPGGGRRTDTQYF.

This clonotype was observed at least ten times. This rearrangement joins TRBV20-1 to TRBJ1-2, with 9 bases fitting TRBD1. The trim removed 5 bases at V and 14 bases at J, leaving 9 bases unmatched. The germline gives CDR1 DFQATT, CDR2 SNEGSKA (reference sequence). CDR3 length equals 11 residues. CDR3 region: CSAHRQGGLTF. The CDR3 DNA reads TGCAGTGCTCACCGACAGGGGGGATTGACCTTC.

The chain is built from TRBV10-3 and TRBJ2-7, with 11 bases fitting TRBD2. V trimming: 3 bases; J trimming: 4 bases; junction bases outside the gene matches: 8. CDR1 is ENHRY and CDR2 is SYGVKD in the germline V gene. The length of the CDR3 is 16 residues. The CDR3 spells CAISDSYGTSGYEQYF. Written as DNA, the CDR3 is TGTGCCATCAGTGACTCGTATGGGACTAGCGGTTACGAGCAGTACTTC.

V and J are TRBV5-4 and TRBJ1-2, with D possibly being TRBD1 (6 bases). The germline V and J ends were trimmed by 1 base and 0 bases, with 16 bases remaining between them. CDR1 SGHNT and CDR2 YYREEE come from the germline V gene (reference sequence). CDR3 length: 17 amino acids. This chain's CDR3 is CASSLSMGAWTNYGYTF. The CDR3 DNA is TGTGCCAGCAGCTTGAGTATGGGGGCCTGGACTAACTATGGCTACACCTTC.

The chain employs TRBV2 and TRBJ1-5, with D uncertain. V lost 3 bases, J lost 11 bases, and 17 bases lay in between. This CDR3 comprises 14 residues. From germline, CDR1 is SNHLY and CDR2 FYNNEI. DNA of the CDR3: TGTGCCAGCAGTGAGGGTCCTGGTAATATGGCCCAGCATTTT. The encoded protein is CASSEGPGNMAQHF.

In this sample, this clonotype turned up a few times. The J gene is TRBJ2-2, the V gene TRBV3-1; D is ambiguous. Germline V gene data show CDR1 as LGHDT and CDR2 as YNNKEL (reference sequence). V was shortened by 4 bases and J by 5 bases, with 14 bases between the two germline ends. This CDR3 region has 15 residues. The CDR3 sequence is CASSPRTLGTGELFF. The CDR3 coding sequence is TGTGCCAGCAGCCCCCGTACCCTGGGAACCGGGGAGCTGTTTTTT.

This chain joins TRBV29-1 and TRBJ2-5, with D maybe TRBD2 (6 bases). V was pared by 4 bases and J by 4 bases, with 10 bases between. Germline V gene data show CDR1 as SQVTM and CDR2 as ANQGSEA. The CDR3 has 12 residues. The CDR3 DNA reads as TGCAGCGTTGCGGGGGTACGAGAGACCCAGTACTTC. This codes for CSVAGVRETQYF.

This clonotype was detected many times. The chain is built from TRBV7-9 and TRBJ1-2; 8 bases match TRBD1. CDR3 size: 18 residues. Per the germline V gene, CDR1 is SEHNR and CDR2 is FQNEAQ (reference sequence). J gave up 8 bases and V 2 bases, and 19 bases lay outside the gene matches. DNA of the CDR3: TGTGCCAGCAGCTTAATCCCGGCCGGGACAGGTCCCCAGCGGGGCTACACCTTC. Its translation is CASSLIPAGTGPQRGYTF.

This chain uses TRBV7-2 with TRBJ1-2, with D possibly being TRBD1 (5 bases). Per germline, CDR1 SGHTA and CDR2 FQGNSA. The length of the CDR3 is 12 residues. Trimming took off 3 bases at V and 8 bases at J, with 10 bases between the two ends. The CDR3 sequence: CASSFPRAGYTF. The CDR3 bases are TGTGCCAGCAGCTTTCCCAGGGCCGGCTACACCTTC. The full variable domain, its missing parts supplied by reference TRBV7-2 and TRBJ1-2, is GAGVSQSPSNKVTEKGKDVELRCDPISGHTALYWYRQSLGQGLEFLIYFQGNSAPDKSGLPSDRFSAERTGGSVSTLTIQRTQQEDSAVYLCASSFPRAGYTFGSGTRLTVV.

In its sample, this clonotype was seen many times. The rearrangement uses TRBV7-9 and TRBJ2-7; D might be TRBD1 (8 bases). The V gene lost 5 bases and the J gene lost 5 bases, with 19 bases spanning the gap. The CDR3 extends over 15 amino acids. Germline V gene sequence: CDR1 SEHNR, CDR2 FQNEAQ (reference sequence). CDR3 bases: TGTGCCAGCAGCCCTAACACAGGGGGGGAAAACGAGCAGTACTTC. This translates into CASSPNTGGENEQYF.

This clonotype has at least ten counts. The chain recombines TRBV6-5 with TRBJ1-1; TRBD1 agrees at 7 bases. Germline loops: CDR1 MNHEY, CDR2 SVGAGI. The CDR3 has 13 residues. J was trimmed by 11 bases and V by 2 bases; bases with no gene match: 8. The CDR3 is CASSYHKRGHAFF. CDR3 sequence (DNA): TGTGCCAGCAGTTACCATAAAAGGGGGCATGCTTTCTTT.

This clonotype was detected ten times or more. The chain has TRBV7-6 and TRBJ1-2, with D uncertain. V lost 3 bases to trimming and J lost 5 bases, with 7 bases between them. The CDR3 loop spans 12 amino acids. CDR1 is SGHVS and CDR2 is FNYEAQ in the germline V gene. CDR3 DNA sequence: TGTGCCAGCAGCTTCTTATGGTATGGCTACACCTTC. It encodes CASSFLWYGYTF.

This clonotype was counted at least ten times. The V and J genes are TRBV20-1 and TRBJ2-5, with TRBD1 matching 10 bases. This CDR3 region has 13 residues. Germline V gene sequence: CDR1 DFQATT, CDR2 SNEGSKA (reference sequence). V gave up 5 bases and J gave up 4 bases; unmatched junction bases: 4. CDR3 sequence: CSAHRTGGETQYF. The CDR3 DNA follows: TGCAGTGCTCACCGGACAGGGGGAGAGACCCAGTACTTC.

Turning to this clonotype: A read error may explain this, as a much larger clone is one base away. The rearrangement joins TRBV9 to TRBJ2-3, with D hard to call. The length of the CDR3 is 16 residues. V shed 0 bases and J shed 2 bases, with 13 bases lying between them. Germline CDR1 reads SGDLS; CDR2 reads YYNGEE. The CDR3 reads CASSVATYGNTDTQYF. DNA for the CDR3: TGTGCCAGCAGCGTAGCTACGTATGGAAACACAGATACGCAGTATTTT.

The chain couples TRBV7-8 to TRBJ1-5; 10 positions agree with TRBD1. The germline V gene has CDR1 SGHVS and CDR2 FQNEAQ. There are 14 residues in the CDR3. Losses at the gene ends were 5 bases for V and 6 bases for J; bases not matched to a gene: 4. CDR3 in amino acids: CASSNRDRGQPQHF. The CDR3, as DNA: TGTGCCAGCAGCAACCGGGACAGGGGTCAGCCCCAGCATTTT.

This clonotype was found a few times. This chain's CDR3 is CASSQPAPGRGADTQYF. For the CDR3, the DNA is TGCGCCAGCAGCCAACCGGCCCCGGGACGGGGGGCAGATACGCAGTATTTT. The chain couples TRBV4-1 to TRBJ2-3, with 7 bases that match TRBD2. The germline V gene has CDR1 MGHRA and CDR2 YSYEKL. CDR3 length equals 17 residues. The V segment lost 2 bases and the J segment 4 bases; nucleotides outside the gene matches: 12.